One T cell receptor beta chain is described in this entry. These data originate in a study of PD-L1 blockade in urothelial cancer. Study-level information: Male patients with bladder-origin urothelial cancer numbered about nine tenths of the roughly 30. Typically, measured as a median, blood samples had 140,000 or so T cells.

Germline V lookup: CDR1 SGHRS, CDR2 YFSETQ. CDR3 length: 13 residues. Deletions cut 5 bases from V and 8 bases from J, with 13 bases between. Only in-frame clones appear in the TCRdb table, and some are missing; sequencing was by immunoSEQ multiplex PCR. The sample yields about 85,000 clones, roughly 84% seen once. The time point: pretreatment peripheral blood. Every patient provided from 1 to 8 samples, collected pretreatment and on-treatment. This sequence joins TRBV5-1 and TRBJ1-4; D gene unclear. The clonotype comes from a man aged 55 to 70 with urothelial cancer. The sample in question was PBMCs, obtained around atezolizumab (anti-PD-L1) treatment. The CDR3, as DNA: TGCGCCAGCAGTTGGGTCATCGGGGAAAAACTGTTTTTT. Translating it yields CASSWVIGEKLFF.